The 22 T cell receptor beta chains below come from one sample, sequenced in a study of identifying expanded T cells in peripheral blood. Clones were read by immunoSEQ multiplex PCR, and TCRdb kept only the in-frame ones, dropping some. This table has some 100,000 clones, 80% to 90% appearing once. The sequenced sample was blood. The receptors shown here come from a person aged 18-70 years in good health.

This chain's CDR3 is CSVDSYGYTF. CDR3 sequence (DNA): TGCAGCGTTGACAGCTATGGCTACACCTTC. The chain joins TRBV29-1 to TRBJ1-2; D ambiguous. V was clipped by 3 bases and J by 4 bases, with 3 bases between them. The CDR3 spans 10 residues. Germline V gene sequence: CDR1 SQVTM, CDR2 ANQGSEA.

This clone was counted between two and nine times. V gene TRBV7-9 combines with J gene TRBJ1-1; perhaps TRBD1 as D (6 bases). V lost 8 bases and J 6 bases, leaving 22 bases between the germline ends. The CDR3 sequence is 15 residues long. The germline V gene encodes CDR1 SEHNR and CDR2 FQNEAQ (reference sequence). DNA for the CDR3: TGTGCCAGCGGGGCTTTGGGGGGCGCGATGGCTGAAGCTTTCTTT. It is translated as CASGALGGAMAEAFF.

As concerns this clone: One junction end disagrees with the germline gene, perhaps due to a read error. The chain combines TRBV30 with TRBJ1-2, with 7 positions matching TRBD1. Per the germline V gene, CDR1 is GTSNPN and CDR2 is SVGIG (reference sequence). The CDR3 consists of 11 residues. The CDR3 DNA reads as TGTGCCTGGAGTCTAGGGGGCAAGTATAACTTC. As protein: CAWSLGGKYNF. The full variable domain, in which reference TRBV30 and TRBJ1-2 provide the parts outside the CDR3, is SQTIHQWPATLVQPVGSPLSLECTVEGTSNPNLYWYRQAAGRGLQLLFYSVGIGQISSEVPQNLSASRPQDRQFILSSKKLLLSDSGFYLCAWSLGGKYNFGSGTRLTVV.

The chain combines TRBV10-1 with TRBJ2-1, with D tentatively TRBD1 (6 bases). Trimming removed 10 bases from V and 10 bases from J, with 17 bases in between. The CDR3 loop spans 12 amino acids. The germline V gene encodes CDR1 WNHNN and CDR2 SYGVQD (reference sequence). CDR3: CATVHRVGEQFF. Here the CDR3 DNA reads TGCGCCACCGTCCACAGGGTTGGAGAGCAGTTCTTC.

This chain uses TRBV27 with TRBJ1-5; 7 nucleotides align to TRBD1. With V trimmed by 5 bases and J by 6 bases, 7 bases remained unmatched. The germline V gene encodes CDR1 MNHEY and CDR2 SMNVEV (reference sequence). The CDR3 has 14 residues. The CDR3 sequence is CASSNQGETQPQHF. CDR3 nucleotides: TGTGCCAGCAGTAACCAGGGGGAGACTCAGCCCCAGCATTTT.

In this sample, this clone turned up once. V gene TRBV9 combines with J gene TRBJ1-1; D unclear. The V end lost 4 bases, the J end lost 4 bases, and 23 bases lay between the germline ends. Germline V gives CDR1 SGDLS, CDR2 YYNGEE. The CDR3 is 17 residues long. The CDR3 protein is CASSNNPTRGRATEAFF. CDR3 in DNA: TGTGCCAGCAGCAACAATCCGACAAGAGGGAGAGCCACTGAAGCTTTCTTT.

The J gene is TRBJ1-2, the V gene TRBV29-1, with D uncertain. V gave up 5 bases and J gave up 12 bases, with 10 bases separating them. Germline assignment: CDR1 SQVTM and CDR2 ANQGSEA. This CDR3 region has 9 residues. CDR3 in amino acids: CSVSGRDTF. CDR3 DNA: TGCAGCGTTTCTGGGAGGGACACCTTC.

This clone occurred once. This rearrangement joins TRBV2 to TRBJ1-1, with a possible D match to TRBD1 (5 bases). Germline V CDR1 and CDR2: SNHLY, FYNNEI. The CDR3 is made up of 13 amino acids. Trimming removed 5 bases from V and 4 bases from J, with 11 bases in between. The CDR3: CASSLDTSTEAFF. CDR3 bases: TGTGCCAGCAGTCTGGACACGAGCACTGAAGCTTTCTTT.

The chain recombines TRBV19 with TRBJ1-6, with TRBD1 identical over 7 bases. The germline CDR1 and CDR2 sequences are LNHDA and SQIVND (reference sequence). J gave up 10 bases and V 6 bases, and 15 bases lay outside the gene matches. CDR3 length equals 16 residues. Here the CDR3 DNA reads TGTGCCAGTAGATCCCCCTTGAACAGGGGAGGGTCACCCCTCCACTTT. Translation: CASRSPLNRGGSPLHF.

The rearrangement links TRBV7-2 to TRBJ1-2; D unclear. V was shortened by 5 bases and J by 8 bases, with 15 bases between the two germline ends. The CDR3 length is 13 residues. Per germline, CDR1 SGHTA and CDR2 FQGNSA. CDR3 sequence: CASSTNPGPGYTF. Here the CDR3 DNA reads TGTGCCAGCAGCACCAATCCCGGGCCCGGCTACACCTTC.

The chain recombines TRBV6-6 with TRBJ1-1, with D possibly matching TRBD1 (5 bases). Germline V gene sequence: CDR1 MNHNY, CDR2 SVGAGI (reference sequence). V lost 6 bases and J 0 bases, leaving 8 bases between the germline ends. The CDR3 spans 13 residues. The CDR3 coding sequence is TGTGCCAGCAGCAACAGGATGAACACTGAAGCTTTCTTT. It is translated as CASSNRMNTEAFF.

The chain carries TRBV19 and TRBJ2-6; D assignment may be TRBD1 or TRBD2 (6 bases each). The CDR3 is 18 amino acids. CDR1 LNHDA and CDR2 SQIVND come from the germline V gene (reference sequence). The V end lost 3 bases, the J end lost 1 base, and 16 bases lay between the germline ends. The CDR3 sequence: CASSIFGRGGSGANVLTF. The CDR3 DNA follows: TGTGCCAGTAGTATTTTCGGCAGGGGAGGATCTGGGGCCAACGTCCTGACTTTC.

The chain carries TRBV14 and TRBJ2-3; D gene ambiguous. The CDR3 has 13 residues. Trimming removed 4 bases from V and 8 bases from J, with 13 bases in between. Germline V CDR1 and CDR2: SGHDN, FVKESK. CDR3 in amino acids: CASSPGLPGTQYF. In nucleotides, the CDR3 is TGTGCCAGCAGCCCCGGGCTGCCGGGTACGCAGTATTTT.

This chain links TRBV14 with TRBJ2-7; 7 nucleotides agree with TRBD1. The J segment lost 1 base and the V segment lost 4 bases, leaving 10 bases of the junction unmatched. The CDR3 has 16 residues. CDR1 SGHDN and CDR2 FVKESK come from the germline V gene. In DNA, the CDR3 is TGTGCCAGCAGCCGAAAAACAGGGGTAGGGTCCTACGAGCAGTACTTC. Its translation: CASSRKTGVGSYEQYF.

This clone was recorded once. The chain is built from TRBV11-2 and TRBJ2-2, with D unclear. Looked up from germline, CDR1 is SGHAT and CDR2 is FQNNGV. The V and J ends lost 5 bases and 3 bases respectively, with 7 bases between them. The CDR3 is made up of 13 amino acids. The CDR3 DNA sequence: TGTGCCAGCAGCCCTCCTCACACCGGGGAGCTGTTTTTT. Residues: CASSPPHTGELFF.

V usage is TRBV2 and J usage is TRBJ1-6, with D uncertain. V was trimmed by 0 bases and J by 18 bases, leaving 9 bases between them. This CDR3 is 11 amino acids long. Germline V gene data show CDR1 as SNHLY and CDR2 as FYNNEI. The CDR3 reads CASSEALVCHF. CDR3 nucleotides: TGTGCCAGCAGTGAAGCGCTTGTTTGCCACTTT. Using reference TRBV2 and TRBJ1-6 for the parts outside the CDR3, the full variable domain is EPEVTQTPSHQVTQMGQEVILRCVPISNHLYFYWYRQILGQKVEFLVSFYNNEISEKSEIFDDQFSVERPDGSNFTLKIRSTKLEDSAMYFCASSEALVCHFGNGTRLTVT.

This CDR3 is CASSLTGAEQYF. In DNA form, the CDR3 reads TGTGCCAGCAGCCTAACAGGGGCCGAGCAGTACTTC. The chain recombines TRBV5-4 with TRBJ2-7, with 7 bases matching TRBD1. Trimming removed 4 bases from V and 6 bases from J; junction bases left unmatched: 4. The CDR3 consists of 12 residues. The V gene's germline CDR1 is SGHNT and CDR2 YYREEE (reference sequence).

The CDR3 protein is CASSSRTGEIHGYTF. For the CDR3, the DNA is TGTGCCAGCAGCTCCCGGACAGGGGAAATACATGGCTACACCTTC. J is TRBJ1-2 and V is TRBV7-2; 9 bases are a match to TRBD1. Unmatched junction bases numbered 9, after V lost 4 bases and J lost 6 bases. Germline assignment: CDR1 SGHTA and CDR2 FQGNSA. The length of the CDR3 is 15 residues.

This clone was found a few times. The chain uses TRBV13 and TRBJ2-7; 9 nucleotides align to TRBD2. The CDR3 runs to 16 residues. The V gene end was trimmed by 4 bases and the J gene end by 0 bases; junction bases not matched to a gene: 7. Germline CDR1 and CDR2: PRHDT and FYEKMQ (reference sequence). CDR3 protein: CASSSRRGGVSYEQYF. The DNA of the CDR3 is TGTGCCAGCAGCTCTCGGCGGGGGGGCGTCTCCTACGAGCAGTACTTC.

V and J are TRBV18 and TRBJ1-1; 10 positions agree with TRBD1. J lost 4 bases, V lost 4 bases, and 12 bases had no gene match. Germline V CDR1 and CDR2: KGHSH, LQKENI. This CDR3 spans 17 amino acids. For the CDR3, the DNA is TGTGCCAGCTCACAGTTGACAGGGGGCTCTCTTCGCACTGAAGCTTTCTTT. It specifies CASSQLTGGSLRTEAFF.

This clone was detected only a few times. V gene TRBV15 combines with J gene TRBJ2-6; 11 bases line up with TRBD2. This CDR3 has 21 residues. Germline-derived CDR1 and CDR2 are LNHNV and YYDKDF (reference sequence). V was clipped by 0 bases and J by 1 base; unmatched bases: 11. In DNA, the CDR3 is TGTGCCACCAGCAGAGATCGGGCTAGCGGGAGGCAGAGGTCTGGGGCCAACGTCCTGACTTTC. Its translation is CATSRDRASGRQRSGANVLTF.

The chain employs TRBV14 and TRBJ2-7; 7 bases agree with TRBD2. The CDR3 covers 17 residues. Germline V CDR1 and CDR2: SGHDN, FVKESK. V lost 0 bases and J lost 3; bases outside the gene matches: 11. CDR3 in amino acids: CASSQDWGGLHHYEQYF. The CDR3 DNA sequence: TGTGCCAGCAGCCAAGACTGGGGAGGGCTCCACCACTACGAGCAGTACTTC.